The 5 T cell receptor beta chains listed next were all sequenced from one sample in a study of CD8+ T cells in alopecia areata. RNA extraction was followed by reverse transcription into cDNA, which acted as the sequencing template. This table comes from immunoSEQ multiplex PCR, and its TCRdb copy is limited to in-frame clones, with some not included. In the table there are about 42,000 clones, 80% to 95% of which are singletons. Treatment described: oral pan-JAK inhibitor, 5-10 mg twice daily. The sequencing here drew on CD8+ T cells sorted from blood, taken at week 24, from a patient treated with tofacitinib. The source is a human donor with alopecia areata.

This chain uses TRBV4-1 with TRBJ2-7; tentative D call: TRBD2 (6 bases). CDR3 size: 12 residues. Per the germline V gene, CDR1 is MGHRA and CDR2 is YSYEKL. The V end was cut by 3 bases, the J end by 6 bases, with 9 bases between. This CDR3 is CASSQLGGEQYF. The CDR3 nucleotides are TGCGCCAGCAGCCAGCTGGGGGGCGAGCAGTACTTC.

This chain joins TRBV21-1 and TRBJ2-5; the table's D call TRBD2 went unverified against the DNA. TRBV21-1 is an annotated pseudogene. There are 18 residues in the CDR3. The CDR3 DNA sequence: TGTGCCAGCAGCAGACAACCCACTTGGGAGGGCATCCAAGAGACCCAGTACTTC. As protein: CASSRQPTWEGIQETQYF.

J is TRBJ2-2 and V is TRBV7-3; no definite D call. CDR3 length equals 12 residues. Per the germline V gene, CDR1 is SGHTA and CDR2 is FQGTGA. The V and J ends lost 8 bases and 7 bases respectively, with 11 bases between them. This CDR3 reads CASSEAVGELFF. The DNA of the CDR3 is TGTGCCAGCTCTGAGGCGGTCGGGGAGCTGTTTTTT.

The chain recombines TRBV30 with TRBJ2-2; 8 bases agree with TRBD1. V lost 4 bases and J lost 6; bases outside the gene matches: 7. The CDR3 sequence is 14 residues long. Germline V lookup: CDR1 GTSNPN, CDR2 SVGIG (reference sequence). CDR3 DNA sequence: TGTGCCTGGAAACCCGGGACAGGCGCCGGGGAGCTGTTTTTT. Translating gives CAWKPGTGAGELFF.

This clone has only a few counts. The chain couples TRBV10-3 to TRBJ2-7; 9 nucleotides agree with TRBD1. The CDR3 has 14 residues. V lost 7 bases, J lost 6 bases, and 10 bases stayed unmatched. From germline, CDR1 is ENHRY and CDR2 SYGVKD. The CDR3 DNA reads as TGTGCCATCACCCCGGACAGGGGTCCGCGCGAGCAGTACTTC. It is translated as CAITPDRGPREQYF.